This T cell receptor beta chain came from a study of T cells in localized non-small cell lung cancer. This table comes from immunoSEQ multiplex PCR, and its TCRdb copy is limited to in-frame clones, with some not included. The repertoire holds roughly 19,000 clones, 85% to 90% seen once, with 12% in the top ten. A word on this clone: Its antigen is not known.

V was trimmed by 1 base and J by 7 bases, leaving 11 bases between them. The CDR3 loop spans 14 amino acids. Germline values: CDR1 SEHNR, CDR2 FQNEAQ (reference sequence). Regarding the study as a whole: Those with higher blood T cell density had longer overall survival. Multi-region tumor sequencing was not done, so intratumor heterogeneity could not be excluded. Tumor trailed uninvolved adjacent lung in T cell clonality, which peaked there. A median about 50 of the top 100 tumor clones appeared in adjacent lung.

The origin of this receptor is a man aged 35-69 years with stage II squamous cell lung carcinoma. The V call is TRBV7-9, the J call TRBJ2-1, with D unclear. Sequenced material: PBMCs, taken before any cancer treatment. The CDR3 DNA reads as TGTGCCAGCAGCTTAGACTGGGCCGCTAATGAGCAGTTCTTC. Its protein is CASSLDWAANEQFF.